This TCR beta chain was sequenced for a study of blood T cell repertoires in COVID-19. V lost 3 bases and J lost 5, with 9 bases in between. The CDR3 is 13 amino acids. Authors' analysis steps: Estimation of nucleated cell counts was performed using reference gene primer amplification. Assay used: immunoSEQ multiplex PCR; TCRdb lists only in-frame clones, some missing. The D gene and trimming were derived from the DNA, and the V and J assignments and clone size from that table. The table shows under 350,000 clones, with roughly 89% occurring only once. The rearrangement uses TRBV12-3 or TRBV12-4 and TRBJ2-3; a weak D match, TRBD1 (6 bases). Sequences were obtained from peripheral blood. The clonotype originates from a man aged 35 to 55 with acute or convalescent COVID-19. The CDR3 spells CASSFGGQDTQYF. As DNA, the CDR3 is TGTGCCAGCAGTTTTGGGGGCCAAGATACGCAGTATTTT.